Below are 7 T cell receptor beta chains sequenced from a single sample in a study of OX40 agonist ivuxolimab in advanced cancers. Library preparation was by the immunoSEQ multiplex PCR assay. Not all clones reach the TCRdb copy of this immuneACCESS table, which keeps in-frame sequences only. Checked studies attribute under half of the gap to unresolved V genes and leave the rest unexplained. In this sample the table shows more than 7,000 clones, 66% of which occur a single time. The ten largest clones take up around two fifths of the sample. Material: CD4+ or CD8+ T cells sorted from blood, obtained in a trial of the OX40 agonist ivuxolimab. These receptors all come from an adult with an advanced solid tumor such as melanoma, head and neck, liver or kidney cancer.

V usage is TRBV7-9 and J usage is TRBJ2-7; 14 bases match TRBD2. Germline CDR1 is SEHNR and CDR2 is FQNEAQ (reference sequence). With 5 bases clipped from V and 2 bases from J, the junction kept 8 bases outside the gene matches. This CDR3 contains 17 residues. The CDR3 is CASSHGTSGSSTYEQYF. The CDR3 coding sequence is TGTGCCAGCAGCCACGGGACTAGCGGGAGTAGCACCTACGAGCAGTACTTC.

The CDR3 loop reads CASSLISYEQYF. The CDR3 bases are TGTGCCAGCAGTTTAATCTCGTACGAGCAGTACTTC. This chain links TRBV6-5 with TRBJ2-7, with D unclear. Germline CDR1 and CDR2: MNHEY and SVGAGI. The CDR3 sequence is 12 residues long. The V end was cut by 4 bases, the J end by 4 bases, with 8 bases between.

The rearrangement links TRBV11-2 to TRBJ2-2; 10 bases line up with TRBD2. The J segment lost 4 bases and the V segment lost 5 bases, leaving 7 bases of the junction unmatched. Germline CDR1 and CDR2: SGHAT and FQNNGV. There are 16 residues in the CDR3. The CDR3 here is CASSTPGLARTGELFF. Written as DNA, the CDR3 is TGTGCCAGCAGCACCCCGGGACTAGCGCGCACCGGGGAGCTGTTTTTT.

The gene calls are TRBV29-1 and TRBJ1-2; D remains ambiguous. With 5 bases removed from V and 6 bases from J, the gap between germline ends came to 13 bases. The CDR3 runs 12 residues. CDR1 and CDR2 (germline): SQVTM, ANQGSEA. CDR3 coding DNA: TGCAGCGTTCCGGGCCCTGGAAATGGCTACACCTTC. It yields the protein CSVPGPGNGYTF.

The genes are TRBV10-3 and TRBJ2-5; D gene ambiguous. V lost 0 bases to trimming and J lost 2 bases, with 10 bases between them. The germline V gene has CDR1 ENHRY and CDR2 SYGVKD. The CDR3 contains 15 residues. In DNA, the CDR3 is TGTGCCATCAGTGAGTCAGGCGCTGCACAAGAGACCCAGTACTTC. Its translation is CAISESGAAQETQYF.

The rearrangement joins TRBV28 to TRBJ2-5; 13 bases fit TRBD2. V lost 5 bases and J lost 1; bases outside the gene matches: 7. CDR1 is MDHEN, CDR2 SYDVKM, per germline. The CDR3 has 17 amino acids. The CDR3 nucleotides read TGTGCCAGCAGTCTGTGGACTAGCGGGAGTTCCCAAGAGACCCAGTACTTC. Translated, it gives CASSLWTSGSSQETQYF.

V gene TRBV5-6 combines with J gene TRBJ1-2; D is uncertain. Germline assignment: CDR1 SGHDT and CDR2 YYEEEE. Trimming took 2 bases from V and 0 from J, leaving 14 bases between them. CDR3 length equals 16 residues. The CDR3 here is CASSLAYNRANYGYTF. In DNA form, the CDR3 reads TGTGCCAGCAGCTTAGCGTATAACAGAGCTAACTATGGCTACACCTTC.